What follows are 28 T cell receptor beta chains derived from one specimen sequenced in a study of spatial heterogeneity in lung cancer. General study results and limits: Tumor mutation count correlated with how many alpha and beta TCRs expanded intratumorally.

What these receptors recognize is not known. TCRdb ran MiXCR on the 5' RACE reads and lists one entry per CDR3 protein. Among 25,000 to 30,000 distinct CDR3 sequences listed, roughly 6.9% were seen once. Time point meaning: sample taken at primary tumor resection. Specimen: lung tumor tissue, collected at surgery. The receptors stem from a male donor with early-stage non-small cell lung cancer.

V and J are TRBV7-9 and TRBJ2-5; D is perhaps TRBD1 or TRBD2 (5 bases each). Trimming cost V 5 bases and J 4 bases, with 14 bases left between them. CDR3 size: 14 residues. Germline V gene lookup returns CDR1 SEHNR and CDR2 FQNEAQ (reference sequence). CDR3 loop: CASSPFGAGETQYF. CDR3 coding DNA: TGTGCCAGCAGCCCATTCGGGGCCGGAGAGACCCAGTACTTC.

In its sample, this clonotype was seen many times. The chain employs TRBV5-6 and TRBJ2-3, with a weak D call TRBD1 (6 bases). Germline-derived CDR1 and CDR2 are SGHDT and YYEEEE. This CDR3 contains 14 residues. V gave up 2 bases and J gave up 6 bases, with 13 bases separating them. CDR3 loop: CASSLGQNGDTQYF. In nucleotides, the CDR3 is TGTGCCAGCAGCTTAGGACAGAATGGTGATACGCAGTATTTT.

The table lists this clonotype with a few counts. This chain joins TRBV10-3 and TRBJ2-5; perhaps TRBD1 as D (6 bases). This CDR3 is built from 13 residues. Trimming took off 2 bases at V and 5 bases at J, with 9 bases between the two ends. The germline V gene has CDR1 ENHRY and CDR2 SYGVKD. The CDR3 loop reads CAISEGQKETQYF. Written as DNA, the CDR3 is TGTGCCATCAGTGAGGGACAGAAGGAGACCCAGTACTTC.

A few counts support this clonotype. The chain couples TRBV27 to TRBJ2-3, with TRBD2 identical over 9 bases. This CDR3 comprises 16 residues. The V gene end was trimmed by 0 bases and the J gene end by 6 bases; junction bases not matched to a gene: 7. Germline V gene lookup returns CDR1 MNHEY and CDR2 SMNVEV (reference sequence). DNA of the CDR3: TGTGCCAGCAGTTTATCGGGGCTAGCGGGACGGGATACGCAGTATTTT. As protein: CASSLSGLAGRDTQYF.

This clonotype came up many times. V is TRBV5-1 and J is TRBJ2-3; D not certain. Trimming shortened V by 4 bases and J by 0 bases, and 3 bases separated the two germline ends. Germline V CDR1 and CDR2: SGHRS, YFSETQ. The CDR3 has 12 residues. CDR3: CASSISTDTQYF. The CDR3 DNA follows: TGCGCCAGCAGCATTAGCACAGATACGCAGTATTTT.

J is TRBJ1-1 and V is TRBV27, with a tentative D call TRBD1 (6 bases). The V end lost 3 bases, the J end lost 1 base, and 9 bases lay between the germline ends. This CDR3 is 14 amino acids long. Germline CDR1 is MNHEY and CDR2 is SMNVEV (reference sequence). CDR3 protein: CASSLGAANTEAFF. CDR3 bases: TGTGCCAGCAGTTTGGGGGCGGCGAACACTGAAGCTTTCTTT.

This chain joins TRBV20-1 and TRBJ1-5; a possible D gene is TRBD1 (5 bases). The germline V gene has CDR1 DFQATT and CDR2 SNEGSKA (reference sequence). V was cut by 6 bases and J by 0 bases, with 12 bases left in between. The CDR3 totals 14 residues. CDR3 in amino acids: CSAMQGFSNQPQHF. The CDR3 DNA is TGCAGTGCCATGCAGGGATTTAGCAATCAGCCCCAGCATTTT.

This clonotype was detected ten times or more. The gene calls are TRBV5-1 and TRBJ2-5; 10 nucleotides line up with TRBD1. After removal of 4 bases from V and 2 bases from J, the junction contained 8 bases not matched to a gene. The length of the CDR3 is 16 residues. Germline V gives CDR1 SGHRS, CDR2 YFSETQ. CDR3 bases: TGCGCCAGCAGCACCTGGGACAGGGGCTCTCAAGAGACCCAGTACTTC. This sequence encodes CASSTWDRGSQETQYF.

This clonotype was recorded at least ten times. The chain recombines TRBV4-2 with TRBJ1-2; D remains unclear. Between the trimmed V and J ends, which lost 2 bases and 4 bases, there was a span of 17 bases. CDR1 LGHNA and CDR2 YNFKEQ come from the germline V gene. CDR3 length: 16 amino acids. The CDR3 is CASSQIDQSGIYGYTF. The CDR3 DNA sequence: TGTGCCAGCAGCCAAATTGACCAAAGTGGGATCTATGGCTACACCTTC.

This clonotype showed up just a few times. CDR3 region: CASSLMPTQETQYF. DNA for the CDR3: TGTGCCAGCAGCTTAATGCCCACGCAAGAGACCCAGTACTTC. This rearrangement joins TRBV7-2 to TRBJ2-5; D ambiguous. The CDR3 has 14 amino acids. V gave up 2 bases and J gave up 2 bases, with 9 bases separating them. Germline CDR1 reads SGHTA; CDR2 reads FQGNSA.

This chain's CDR3 is CASSYSRAHEQYF. Here the CDR3 DNA reads TGTGCCAGCAGTTACTCGCGGGCCCACGAGCAGTACTTC. The chain employs TRBV6-5 and TRBJ2-7; D perhaps matches TRBD2 (5 bases). CDR1 MNHEY and CDR2 SVGAGI come from the germline V gene. The CDR3 has 13 residues. V gave up 0 bases and J gave up 5 bases, with 8 bases separating them.

This clonotype was seen at least ten times. The rearrangement joins TRBV7-9 to TRBJ1-5; D is perhaps TRBD1 (5 bases). The CDR3 has 13 residues. The germline V and J ends were trimmed by 5 bases and 7 bases, with 12 bases remaining between them. Germline V gene lookup returns CDR1 SEHNR and CDR2 FQNEAQ (reference sequence). As DNA, the CDR3 is TGTGCCAGCAGCCTACGGGGGGAGCAGCCCCAGCATTTT. Its protein is CASSLRGEQPQHF.

This clonotype has just a few counts. The rearrangement uses TRBV5-1 and TRBJ2-7, with a weak D call TRBD2 (6 bases). The V gene's germline CDR1 is SGHRS and CDR2 YFSETQ. V dropped 0 bases and J dropped 7 bases, with 17 bases sitting between them. This CDR3 spans 15 amino acids. The CDR3 reads CASSLDRVPAGEQYF. The CDR3 coding sequence is TGCGCCAGCAGCTTGGACCGGGTTCCTGCGGGGGAGCAGTACTTC.

This clonotype came up a few times. The chain carries TRBV12-3 or TRBV12-4 and TRBJ2-3, with 8 bases aligning to TRBD1. V gave up 4 bases and J gave up 1 base; unmatched junction bases: 7. The CDR3 spans 16 residues. The CDR3 loop is CASSYTGGAGTDTQYF. CDR3 DNA: TGTGCCAGCAGTTACACAGGGGGAGCTGGCACAGATACGCAGTATTTT.

This clonotype was recorded at least ten times. V usage is TRBV29-1 and J usage is TRBJ2-7; D may be TRBD1 or TRBD2 (5 bases each). CDR1 SQVTM and CDR2 ANQGSEA come from the germline V gene. V lost 2 bases and J lost 2, with 16 bases in between. The CDR3 runs 15 residues. This CDR3 is CSVELSRGPAYEQYF. The DNA for the CDR3 is TGCAGCGTTGAACTATCCCGGGGCCCGGCCTACGAGCAGTACTTC.

Ten or more counts support this clonotype. The chain joins TRBV9 to TRBJ1-1; possibly TRBD1 for D (6 bases). V shed 0 bases and J shed 5 bases, with 14 bases lying between them. Per germline, CDR1 SGDLS and CDR2 YYNGEE. This CDR3 has 15 amino acids. CDR3 sequence (DNA): TGTGCCAGCAGCGTAGATTGGGGGGCGCGGACTGAAGCTTTCTTT. Its protein product is CASSVDWGARTEAFF.

This clonotype has a count of ten or more. The V gene is TRBV6-5, the J gene TRBJ2-7; D unresolved. Trimming took off 4 bases at V and 3 bases at J, with 4 bases between the two ends. This CDR3 region has 11 residues. Germline CDR1 is MNHEY and CDR2 is SVGAGI. The CDR3 spells CASSSLYEQYF. CDR3 sequence (DNA): TGTGCCAGCAGTTCTCTCTACGAGCAGTACTTC.

This chain links TRBV5-1 with TRBJ2-5; no reliable D call. Between the trimmed V and J ends, which lost 4 bases and 5 bases, there was a span of 15 bases. The CDR3 is made up of 14 amino acids. The germline CDR1 and CDR2 sequences are SGHRS and YFSETQ. The CDR3: CASSIGPFEETQYF. The CDR3 DNA sequence: TGCGCCAGCAGCATAGGGCCCTTCGAGGAGACCCAGTACTTC. Full variable domain (remainder filled in from reference TRBV5-1 and TRBJ2-5): KAGVTQTPRYLIKTRGQQVTLSCSPISGHRSVSWYQQTPGQGLQFLFEYFSETQRNKGNFPGRFSGRQFSNSRSEMNVSTLELGDSALYLCASSIGPFEETQYFGPGTRLLVL.

This clonotype has just a few counts. The rearrangement links TRBV7-2 to TRBJ2-2; D tentatively fits TRBD1 or TRBD2 (6 bases each). Germline loops: CDR1 SGHTA, CDR2 FQGNSA. The V and J ends lost 5 bases and 6 bases respectively, with 16 bases between them. This CDR3 region has 15 residues. CDR3 sequence reads: CASSRPGGGPGELFF. In DNA form, the CDR3 reads TGTGCCAGCAGCCGCCCAGGAGGGGGACCCGGGGAGCTGTTTTTT.

The J gene is TRBJ1-6, the V gene TRBV7-6; the D is unclear. This CDR3 has 13 residues. V was shortened by 5 bases and J by 8 bases, with 10 bases between the two germline ends. Germline V gene lookup returns CDR1 SGHVS and CDR2 FNYEAQ. CDR3 nucleotide sequence: TGTGCCAGCAGCCTAGGGCCTTATTCACCCCTCCACTTT. Translating it yields CASSLGPYSPLHF.

This clonotype has ten or more counts. The chain joins TRBV5-1 to TRBJ1-1; D unresolved. The CDR3 covers 15 residues. CDR1 is SGHRS, CDR2 YFSETQ, per germline. Trimming took 3 bases from V and 2 from J, leaving 14 bases between them. CDR3 DNA sequence: TGCGCCAGCAGCTCCAGCTACGGGGTCAACACTGAAGCTTTCTTT. Protein: CASSSSYGVNTEAFF. Based on the CDR3 plus reference TRBV5-1 and TRBJ1-1, the full variable domain is KAGVTQTPRYLIKTRGQQVTLSCSPISGHRSVSWYQQTPGQGLQFLFEYFSETQRNKGNFPGRFSGRQFSNSRSEMNVSTLELGDSALYLCASSSSYGVNTEAFFGQGTRLTVV.

At least ten counts were recorded for this clonotype. This chain links TRBV7-2 with TRBJ2-5, with 7 bases matching TRBD1. The CDR3 has 13 residues. Trimming removed 8 bases from V and 2 bases from J; junction bases left unmatched: 5. Germline V lookup: CDR1 SGHTA, CDR2 FQGNSA. The CDR3 sequence is CASSRDRQETQYF. The CDR3 bases are TGTGCCAGCTCACGGGACAGACAAGAGACCCAGTACTTC. Complete variable domain (other parts from reference TRBV7-2 and TRBJ2-5): GAGVSQSPSNKVTEKGKDVELRCDPISGHTALYWYRQSLGQGLEFLIYFQGNSAPDKSGLPSDRFSAERTGGSVSTLTIQRTQQEDSAVYLCASSRDRQETQYFGPGTRLLVL.

The sample holds many counts of this clonotype. Here the CDR3 DNA reads TGTGCCAGCAGTTTAACGGCATGGGCTGGGGCCAACGTCCTGACTTTC. Translation: CASSLTAWAGANVLTF. The chain has TRBV28 and TRBJ2-6; unclear D gene. Trimming cost V 2 bases and J 2 bases, with 10 bases left between them. CDR1 is MDHEN, CDR2 SYDVKM, per germline. There are 16 residues in the CDR3.

This clonotype was seen ten or more times. This chain connects TRBV7-6 to TRBJ2-3; 9 nucleotides match TRBD1. The V gene's germline CDR1 is SGHVS and CDR2 FNYEAQ. J was trimmed by 4 bases and V by 0 bases; bases with no gene match: 2. This CDR3 comprises 15 residues. The CDR3 coding sequence is TGTGCCAGCAGCTTAGCTCGGACAGGGGCAGATACGCAGTATTTT. Amino acids: CASSLARTGADTQYF.

The chain uses TRBV3-1 and TRBJ2-2; 8 bases match TRBD1. V shed 2 bases, J shed 5 bases, and the junction held 10 bases outside the gene matches. CDR3 size: 17 residues. Germline V gives CDR1 LGHDT, CDR2 YNNKEL (reference sequence). The CDR3 coding sequence is TGTGCCAGCAGCCAACGAGAGTTACAGGGGGGAACCGGGGAGCTGTTTTTT. Encoded protein: CASSQRELQGGTGELFF.

Ten or more counts support this clonotype. The chain joins TRBV12-2 to TRBJ1-5; the table's D call, TRBD1, was not checked against the DNA. TRBV12-2 is marked as a pseudogene. The CDR3 is made up of 14 amino acids. The CDR3 region is CASRLGHHNQPQHF. DNA of the CDR3: TGTGCAAGTCGCTTGGGACACCATAATCAGCCCCAGCATTTT.

Ten or more counts support this clonotype. The chain combines TRBV19 with TRBJ2-2; possibly TRBD1 or TRBD2 for D (5 bases each). Trimming pared 5 bases from V and 9 bases from J, leaving 13 bases between. In germline, CDR1 is LNHDA, CDR2 SQIVND (reference sequence). The CDR3 sequence is 13 residues long. CDR3 region: CASSGGNTRELFF. The CDR3, as DNA: TGTGCCAGTAGTGGGGGAAATACCCGGGAGCTGTTTTTT.

This clonotype was seen ten or more times. The genes are TRBV20-1 and TRBJ1-2, with D perhaps matching TRBD1 (6 bases). From germline, CDR1 is DFQATT and CDR2 SNEGSKA (reference sequence). The V gene lost 4 bases and the J gene lost 2 bases, with 8 bases spanning the gap. This CDR3 has 12 residues. The CDR3 sequence: CSATDRNYGYTF. The CDR3 DNA sequence: TGCAGTGCTACTGACAGGAACTATGGCTACACCTTC.